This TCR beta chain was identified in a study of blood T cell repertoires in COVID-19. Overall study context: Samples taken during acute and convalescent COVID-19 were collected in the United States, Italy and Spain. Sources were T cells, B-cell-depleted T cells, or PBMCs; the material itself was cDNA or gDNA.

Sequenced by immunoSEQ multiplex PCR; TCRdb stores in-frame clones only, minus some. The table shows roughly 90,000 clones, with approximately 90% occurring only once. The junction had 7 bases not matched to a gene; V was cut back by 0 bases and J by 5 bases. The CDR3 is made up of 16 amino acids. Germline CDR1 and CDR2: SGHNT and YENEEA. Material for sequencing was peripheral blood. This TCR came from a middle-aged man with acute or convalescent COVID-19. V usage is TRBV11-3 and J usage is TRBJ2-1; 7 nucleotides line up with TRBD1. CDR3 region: CASSLDATGVDNEQFF. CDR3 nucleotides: TGTGCCAGCAGCTTAGACGCCACAGGGGTGGACAATGAGCAGTTCTTC.